This T cell receptor beta chain was captured in a study of glioma-infiltrating T cells. General study points: Tissue-blood divergence was below expectation in non-neoplastic patients, above in gliomas. Tissue and blood shared very few CDR3 sequences.

Germline CDR1 MDHEN, CDR2 SYDVKM. The CDR3 contains 15 residues. V gave up 3 bases and J gave up 0 bases, with 9 bases separating them. This clonotype was counted at least ten times. Its antigen is as yet unknown. Amplification of TCR alpha and beta CDR3 regions from RNA used iRepertoire nested multiplex PCR. Input was 100-400 ng of tissue mRNA or PBMC total RNA. TCRdb re-called the multiplex PCR reads with MiXCR, one entry per CDR3 protein. Counted here are approximately 120,000 distinct CDR3 sequences, roughly 25% occurring once; the ten biggest clones make up 12% to 15%. The sequence was collected from a human donor with low-grade glioma or glioblastoma, undergoing nonglioma brain surgery, or in good health (not recorded which). The chain combines TRBV28 with TRBJ2-1; D uncertain. Material for sequencing was glioma tissue, nonneoplastic brain tissue, or PBMCs (not recorded which). CDR3 nucleotide sequence: TGTGCCAGCAGTTTGCTACAGAGCTCCTACAATGAGCAGTTCTTC. Translation: CASSLLQSSYNEQFF. Supplemented by reference TRBV28 and TRBJ2-1, the full variable domain reads DVKVTQSSRYLVKRTGEKVFLECVQDMDHENMFWYRQDPGLGLRLIYFSYDVKMKEKGDIPEGYSVSREKKERFSLILESASTNQTSMYLCASSLLQSSYNEQFFGPGTRLTVL.